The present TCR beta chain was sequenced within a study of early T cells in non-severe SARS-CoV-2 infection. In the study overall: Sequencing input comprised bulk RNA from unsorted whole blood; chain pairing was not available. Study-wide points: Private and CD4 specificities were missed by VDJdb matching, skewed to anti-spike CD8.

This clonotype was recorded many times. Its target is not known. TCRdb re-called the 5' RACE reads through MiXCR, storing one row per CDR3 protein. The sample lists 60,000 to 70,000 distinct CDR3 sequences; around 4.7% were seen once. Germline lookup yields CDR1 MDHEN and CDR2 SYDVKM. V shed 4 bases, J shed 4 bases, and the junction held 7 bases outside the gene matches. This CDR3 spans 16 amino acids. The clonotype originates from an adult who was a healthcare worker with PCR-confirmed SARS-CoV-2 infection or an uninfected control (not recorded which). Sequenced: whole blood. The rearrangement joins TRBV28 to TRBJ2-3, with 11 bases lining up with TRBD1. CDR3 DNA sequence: TGTGCCAGCAGTTCGACCGGGACAGGGGGTCCAGATACGCAGTATTTT. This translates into CASSSTGTGGPDTQYF.